The clone carrying this TCR beta chain came up a few times. The antigen is undetermined. The unexposed donors gave CD4+ T cells in about 2010-2019, prior to COVID-19. CD4+ T cells were isolated from the cells after roughly 11 days of culture. Cells permitting, SARS-CoV-2 S/N and four cold-coronavirus spikes were tested on unexposed-donor CD4+ T cells. Assay: immunoSEQ multiplex PCR; the TCRdb copy retains only in-frame clones and omits some. The sample lists 24,000 or so clones, about three quarters occurring once. The entry originates in a study of CD4 T cells in relation to SARS-CoV-2 and coronaviruses. Background on the study: TCR beta CDR3s were sequenced after roughly ten-day antigen culture of PBMCs. The study's findings and limits: The cross-reactivity analysis covered only spike protein, not other viral proteins. In around 60% of donors, memory CD4+ clonotypes crossrecognized SARS-CoV-2 and at least one common cold coronavirus spike.

CDR1 SQVTM and CDR2 ANQGSEA come from the germline V gene. This CDR3 has 15 residues. V was shortened by 6 bases and J by 7 bases, with 22 bases between the two germline ends. This sequence originates from a human donor in good health. The sample was CD4+ T cells from PBMCs, cultured in vitro. This chain connects TRBV29-1 to TRBJ2-1, with D maybe TRBD1 (6 bases). The CDR3 nucleotides read TGCAGCGTCGAACCAGGGGACACCCTACGGAATGAGCAGTTCTTC. Its protein is CSVEPGDTLRNEQFF.